This T cell receptor beta chain derives from a study of shared clonotypes between healthy human individuals (dated by TCRdb to 2018 to 2021). Looking at the study overall: The cohort comprised two women and a few men aged 18 to 49 years. To estimate repertoire size and how much clonotypes are shared between individuals, the study performed deep sequencing of blood TCR repertoires from roughly five healthy adults. Libraries were prepared and TCR repertoires were sequenced by different laboratories using diverse techniques, in order to increase sequencing depth and limit assay-specific biases. Per donor, leukapheresis produced somewhere between about 0.9 and 9 billion PBMCs.

Spanning cysteine to phenylalanine, the CDR3 consists of 12 amino acids. Only the CDR3 DNA stays, 36 bases, in frame from base 1. V drops 2 bases and J drops 3 bases, leaving 8 bases in between. CDR1 is given as GTSNPN and CDR2 as SVGIG, both from the germline V gene (reference sequence). Beyond this particular receptor, the publication reports: Because the study included only a small number of donors, the genetic and exposure-history diversity represented was limited. Based on pairwise subsampling, the degree of clonotype sharing among donors was expected to be affected by sequencing depth. Sampling was restricted to blood, and TCR repertoires in tissues likely differ from the TCR repertoires found in blood.

Using the deep immunoSEQ assay, multiplex PCR amplified TCR CDR3 regions from genomic DNA. Genomic DNA extracted from each cell subset was distributed evenly over all wells of several immunoSEQ 96-well plates, and each plate served as one replicate. For unsorted PBMC, roughly 330 ng genomic DNA, equal to roughly 32,000 T cell genomes, was loaded into each replicate PCR. Ten immunoSEQ deep assay plates were used to sequence the unsorted PBMC genomic DNA. Purified libraries were quantified with a Qubit 3.0 fluorometer, sized on a Bioanalyzer 2100, and re-quantified with the KAPA Library Quantification kit. Every immunoSEQ 96-well plate was sequenced on a separate single-read 150-cycle Illumina NextSeq 550 flow cell. Concerning the study's data processing: Because the immunoSEQ output held only junctional sequences and lacked quality scores, the filtering could not match the filtering applied to full-length reads. To assign V/J genes and CDR3, sequences were annotated against IMGT germline references using PyIR, a Python wrapper for IgBLAST v1.9. Any read was removed if the V/J assignment was weak (E-value above 1e-6), the CDR3 was missing, or the read contained stop codons, out-of-frame junctions, or ambiguous translated residues. A V3J clonotype was defined by an identical inferred V gene, J gene, and CDR3 amino acid sequence. Percentage overlap between repertoires was calculated by dividing the number of shared unique clonotypes by the size of the smaller repertoire. Three approaches were used to assess repertoire richness: RTK rarefaction, the Chao1 estimator, and Recon v2.1 estimates of unobserved clonotypes. TCRdb holds this immuneACCESS table with in-frame rearrangements only. Some clones are missing; in checked studies, unresolved V genes explain under half, and the rest has no known cause. The V and J calls and clone size come from that table; D and trimming were worked out from the DNA. In this sample the table shows approximately 510,000 clones, around 79% of which occur a single time. The ten largest account for 10% to 15% of the sample.

Worth noting for this clone: Its antigen is unknown. Per-nucleotide qualities are absent, and no much larger clonotype sits a single base away.

The donors were healthy, HIV-negative adults with no recently reported acute infections or vaccinations. Every donor was a Caucasian adult living in Nashville, Tennessee, USA. For unsorted samples, some 90 million PBMCs were counted, and genomic DNA was extracted using the QIAamp DNA Blood Mini kit. Blood was collected by leukapheresis, and PBMCs were isolated by Ficoll-Histopaque density gradient centrifugation and then cryopreserved in liquid nitrogen vapor phase. The sample taken for sequencing was PBMCs. The V and J segments used are TRBV30 and TRBJ2-7, and perhaps TRBD2 as D gene, on 5 matching bases. This TCR was sampled from a woman aged 40 to 50 in good health. Some clones in this sample may be carry-over from other donors' samples. The base sequence is TGTGCCTGGAGTCGACTAATCTACGAGCAGTACTTC. Translation gives CAWSRLIYEQYF. When the CDR3 is completed using the reference TRBV30 and TRBJ2-7 genes on either side, the full variable domain is SQTIHQWPATLVQPVGSPLSLECTVEGTSNPNLYWYRQAAGRGLQLLFYSVGIGQISSEVPQNLSASRPQDRQFILSSKKLLLSDSGFYLCAWSRLIYEQYFGPGTRLTVT.